The 21 T cell receptor beta chains given below trace back to one sample, sequenced in a study of blood T cell repertoires in COVID-19. Some clones are missing from TCRdb's copy, which holds only in-frame ones; the method was immunoSEQ multiplex PCR. The repertoire holds approximately 180,000 clones, with almost 80% as singletons. Sequences were obtained from PBMCs or T cells enriched from blood (not recorded which). These receptors were collected from a woman aged 45 to 65 who had recovered from COVID-19.

The chain employs TRBV9 and TRBJ2-6; 9 bases map to TRBD2. V gave up 0 bases and J gave up 0 bases; unmatched junction bases: 4. Germline V lookup: CDR1 SGDLS, CDR2 YYNGEE. CDR3 length equals 18 residues. The DNA for the CDR3 is TGTGCCAGCAGCGTAGACGCTAGCGGGAACTCTGGGGCCAACGTCCTGACTTTC. This translates into CASSVDASGNSGANVLTF.

The chain combines TRBV7-9 with TRBJ1-5, with 8 bases matching TRBD1. This CDR3 spans 14 amino acids. Looked up from germline, CDR1 is SEHNR and CDR2 is FQNEAQ (reference sequence). V was clipped by 7 bases and J by 4 bases; unmatched bases: 6. CDR3 in amino acids: CASTLQGGNQPQHF. Written as DNA, the CDR3 is TGTGCCAGCACCCTACAGGGGGGGAATCAGCCCCAGCATTTT.

The chain combines TRBV3-1 (or the pseudogene TRBV3-2) with TRBJ1-1; 8 nucleotides match TRBD1. Unmatched junction bases numbered 4, after V lost 0 bases and J lost 4 bases. This CDR3 spans 15 amino acids. Germline V lookup: CDR1 LGHDT, CDR2 YNNKEL (reference sequence). CDR3 protein: CASSQDTGGGTEAFF. The DNA for the CDR3 is TGTGCCAGCAGCCAAGACACAGGGGGAGGCACTGAAGCTTTCTTT.

This clone was found once. The J gene is TRBJ2-2, the V gene TRBV19; D is perhaps TRBD1 (7 bases). Germline CDR1 and CDR2: LNHDA and SQIVND (reference sequence). With 9 bases removed from V and 2 bases from J, the gap between germline ends came to 16 bases. The CDR3 is 15 amino acids. The CDR3 here is CASTGGTANTGELFF. DNA of the CDR3: TGTGCCAGCACAGGAGGGACAGCCAACACCGGGGAGCTGTTTTTT.

This clone is a singleton in its sample. This sequence joins TRBV3-1 (or the pseudogene TRBV3-2) and TRBJ2-2; weak D call: TRBD2 (5 bases). The CDR3 sequence is 15 residues long. Trimming cost V 4 bases and J 1 base, with 10 bases left between them. CDR1 is LGHDT, CDR2 YNNKEL, per germline (reference sequence). This CDR3 reads CASSPDYQNTGELFF. CDR3 sequence (DNA): TGTGCCAGCAGCCCCGACTACCAGAACACCGGGGAGCTGTTTTTT.

In its sample, this clone was seen once. The chain combines TRBV7-9 with TRBJ2-1; 10 bases match TRBD1. The V gene end was trimmed by 5 bases and the J gene end by 3 bases; junction bases not matched to a gene: 4. The CDR3 is 15 amino acids. CDR1 is SEHNR and CDR2 is FQNEAQ in the germline V gene (reference sequence). CDR3 sequence reads: CASSPDRGYYNEQFF. As DNA, the CDR3 is TGTGCCAGCAGCCCGGACAGGGGGTACTACAATGAGCAGTTCTTC.

The gene calls are TRBV28 and TRBJ1-2, with 8 bases lining up with TRBD1. V trimming: 6 bases; J trimming: 6 bases; junction bases outside the gene matches: 6. From germline, CDR1 is MDHEN and CDR2 SYDVKM. The CDR3 totals 13 residues. CDR3 in DNA: TGTGCCAGCAGCCACGGACAGGGCGATGGCTACACCTTC. This translates into CASSHGQGDGYTF.

The chain recombines TRBV7-6 with TRBJ2-3; perhaps TRBD1 as D (5 bases). Looked up from germline, CDR1 is SGHVS and CDR2 is FNYEAQ. The ends were cut back, 2 bases at V and 0 bases at J, with 15 bases in the middle. The CDR3 spans 17 residues. The CDR3 coding sequence is TGTGCCAGCAGCTTATCGGCTGGGGCCTTTAGCACAGATACGCAGTATTTT. Translation gives CASSLSAGAFSTDTQYF.

The V gene is TRBV27, the J gene TRBJ2-3; possible D gene TRBD2, 6 bases. Germline values: CDR1 MNHEY, CDR2 SMNVEV (reference sequence). The CDR3 spans 14 residues. The ends were cut back, 6 bases at V and 6 bases at J, with 16 bases in the middle. CDR3 region: CASSRRDSRDTQYF. The CDR3 bases are TGTGCCAGCAGCCGCCGGGACTCGAGGGATACGCAGTATTTT.

This chain uses TRBV6-1 with TRBJ1-3, with no clear D. Trimming left V 3 bases short and J 0 bases short, with 6 bases between. The CDR3 spans 14 residues. The germline CDR1 and CDR2 sequences are MNHNS and SASEGT. The CDR3 sequence: CASSDSDSGNTIYF. Written as DNA, the CDR3 is TGTGCCAGCAGTGACTCAGACTCTGGAAACACCATATATTTT.

This chain joins TRBV19 and TRBJ1-2; D is uncertain. With 4 bases removed from V and 5 bases from J, the gap between germline ends came to 14 bases. This CDR3 contains 14 residues. CDR1 is LNHDA and CDR2 is SQIVND in the germline V gene (reference sequence). The CDR3 nucleotides are TGTGCCAGTAGTAAGCGGGAGAAGTTTTATGGCTACACCTTC. Its translation is CASSKREKFYGYTF.

CDR3 in DNA: TGCGCCAGCACCCCAGGTCGCGCCTCGACCTACGAGCAGTACTTC. The encoded protein is CASTPGRASTYEQYF. The J gene is TRBJ2-7, the V gene TRBV5-1; no clear D. The CDR3 has 15 residues. Trimming took 6 bases from V and 2 from J, leaving 18 bases between them. Germline CDR1 reads SGHRS; CDR2 reads YFSETQ.

The chain joins TRBV3-1 (or the pseudogene TRBV3-2) to TRBJ2-1, with D perhaps TRBD1 (6 bases). This CDR3 contains 16 residues. Germline V gene sequence: CDR1 LGHDT, CDR2 YNNKEL (reference sequence). V was pared by 1 base and J by 1 base, with 11 bases between. The CDR3 is CASSQVRGGSYNEQFF. In DNA form, the CDR3 reads TGTGCCAGCAGCCAAGTCAGGGGCGGTTCCTACAATGAGCAGTTCTTC.

The genes are TRBV18 and TRBJ1-1; D possibly corresponds to TRBD1 (6 bases). The V and J ends lost 2 bases and 4 bases respectively, with 11 bases between them. This CDR3 comprises 14 residues. In germline, CDR1 is KGHSH, CDR2 LQKENI. The CDR3 bases are TGTGCCAGCTCACCAGGGGGCTTGGGCACTGAAGCTTTCTTT. The encoded protein is CASSPGGLGTEAFF.

The J gene is TRBJ1-3, the V gene TRBV5-4; a possible D gene is TRBD1 (6 bases). V was cut by 2 bases and J by 4 bases, with 13 bases left in between. Germline-derived CDR1 and CDR2 are SGHNT and YYREEE (reference sequence). This CDR3 is 15 amino acids long. CDR3 sequence reads: CASSLGGASGNTIYF. The CDR3 nucleotides are TGTGCCAGCAGCTTAGGGGGGGCGTCCGGAAACACCATATATTTT.

The chain recombines TRBV24-1 with TRBJ2-2; D remains unclear. V was pared by 2 bases and J by 5 bases, with 11 bases between. Germline CDR1 reads KGHDR; CDR2 reads SFDVKD. The CDR3 consists of 15 residues. The CDR3 nucleotides are TGTGCCACCAGTGATTCGAGTCCGAGGACCGGGGAGCTGTTTTTT. Translated, it gives CATSDSSPRTGELFF.

This chain joins TRBV27 and TRBJ2-7; 8 nucleotides match TRBD2. Germline lookup yields CDR1 MNHEY and CDR2 SMNVEV (reference sequence). J gave up 7 bases and V 3 bases, and 17 bases lay outside the gene matches. The CDR3 extends over 17 amino acids. CDR3 region: CASSLGSLAGGAGEQYF. The CDR3 DNA follows: TGTGCCAGCAGTTTGGGCTCTCTGGCGGGAGGCGCGGGGGAGCAGTACTTC.

The genes are TRBV7-2 and TRBJ2-5, with 9 bases fitting TRBD2. The CDR3 contains 16 residues. V shed 5 bases and J 10 bases; nucleotides not matched to a gene: 17. CDR1 and CDR2 from the germline V gene are SGHTA and FQGNSA. This chain's CDR3 is CASSLEAGGLFEGQYF. CDR3 sequence (DNA): TGTGCCAGCAGCCTAGAAGCGGGAGGTCTGTTCGAGGGCCAGTACTTC.

The chain links TRBV7-8 to TRBJ1-4, with D perhaps matching TRBD1 (6 bases). This CDR3 contains 13 residues. Trimming removed 5 bases from V and 3 bases from J, with 7 bases in between. The V gene's germline CDR1 is SGHVS and CDR2 FQNEAQ. CDR3 nucleotides: TGTGCCAGCAGCGGACAGCCTAATGAAAAACTGTTTTTT. Its protein is CASSGQPNEKLFF.

J is TRBJ2-1 and V is TRBV6-5; 8 bases map to TRBD1. V gave up 7 bases and J gave up 6 bases; unmatched junction bases: 8. Germline V lookup: CDR1 MNHEY, CDR2 SVGAGI. The CDR3 has 14 residues. In DNA, the CDR3 is TGTGCCAGCAACCCAAGGACAGGGAGCAATGAGCAGTTCTTC. It specifies CASNPRTGSNEQFF.

The chain has TRBV18 and TRBJ1-3, with D hard to call. The CDR3 length is 14 residues. V was trimmed by 3 bases and J by 0 bases, leaving 6 bases between them. Germline assignment: CDR1 KGHSH and CDR2 LQKENI. The CDR3 nucleotides are TGTGCCAGCTCACCTACCTACTCTGGAAACACCATATATTTT. Translating it yields CASSPTYSGNTIYF.